This T cell receptor beta chain was recovered during a study of blood T cell repertoires in COVID-19. The table came from immunoSEQ multiplex PCR; TCRdb's copy has only in-frame clones and leaves some out. Seen here are roughly 250,000 clones, approximately 90% observed once, and the top ten hold 2% to 2.5%. V trimming: 0 bases; J trimming: 6 bases; junction bases outside the gene matches: 5. CDR1 and CDR2 from the germline V gene are LGHNA and YNFKEQ. This CDR3 contains 16 residues. The sequencing input was peripheral blood. The receptor was derived from a middle-aged woman who had recovered from COVID-19. The chain uses TRBV4-2 and TRBJ2-2; TRBD2 agrees at 9 bases. The CDR3 spells CASSQEALAGPGELFF. CDR3 nucleotide sequence: TGTGCCAGCAGCCAAGAAGCGCTAGCGGGGCCCGGGGAGCTGTTTTTT.